Listed below are T cell receptor beta chains from one sample, sequenced in a study of T-cell memory formation after mild COVID-19. TCRdb itself ran the 5' RACE reads through MiXCR, one entry per CDR3 protein. The repertoire consists of 350,000 to 500,000 distinct CDR3 sequences, with roughly 20% occurring once and the leading ten covering around 8.4%. Sequenced: PBMCs or a T cell subset sorted from them (not recorded which). All receptors derive from an adult woman who had mild COVID-19 (a few samples of this study predate the infection). Cell type and time point are not known. The CDR3 runs from the conserved cysteine through the conserved F or W. D genes are given only for firm matches. Clone size appears in some rows only: once, few, many, or a class for an expanded clone.

v_call	clone_size	d_call	j_call	cdr3_aa
TRBV9	.	.	TRBJ1-1	CASQQMAIEAFF
TRBV24-1	.	TRBD1	TRBJ2-2	CATSDLGQGANTGELFF
TRBV3-1	.	TRBD1	TRBJ1-5	CASSYRGNGQPQHF
TRBV20-1	many	.	TRBJ2-7	CSAREAGSYEQYF
TRBV6-1	few	.	TRBJ1-4	CASQTGGLGEKLFF
TRBV30	few	TRBD1	TRBJ1-6	CALGQGATSPLHF
TRBV21-1	.	.	TRBJ1-6	CASTLPLAGSNSPLHF
TRBV18	few	.	TRBJ1-5	CASSPALSQPQHF
TRBV12-3/TRBV12-4	few	TRBD2	TRBJ2-7	CASSLRGFANYEQYF
TRBV14	.	.	TRBJ1-6	CASSPGAGGSPLHF
TRBV6-1	.	.	TRBJ2-7	CASSVGGVARGSTYEQYF
TRBV13	.	TRBD2	TRBJ2-7	CASSLAGGPGSEQYF
TRBV7-9	.	TRBD2	TRBJ2-7	CASGRLATEQYF
TRBV9	few	.	TRBJ2-7	CASSAGGQSSSEQYF
TRBV5-1	.	.	TRBJ2-7	CASSFGAAEQYF
TRBV7-9	few	TRBD1	TRBJ1-1	CASSLVGSTGGEAFF
TRBV15	.	.	TRBJ2-2	CATSRRTGELFF
TRBV7-2	once	.	TRBJ2-7	CASSFGRGFYEQYF
TRBV12-3/TRBV12-4	few	.	TRBJ2-2	CASSPLDGELFF
TRBV19	few	.	TRBJ2-3	CARQVNSTDTQYF
TRBV29-1	many	TRBD2	TRBJ2-7	CRGGTDCGIRSYEQYF
TRBV6-5	.	.	TRBJ1-1	CASSYSAGRDTEAFF
TRBV7-9	few	.	TRBJ2-7	CASSLDPSALYEQYF
TRBV10-3	.	TRBD2	TRBJ2-1	CAISTPLRERGYNEQFF
TRBV5-5	few	.	TRBJ2-4	CASSPAGQKNIQYF
TRBV7-9	.	TRBD1	TRBJ1-2	CASIRQGLYGYTF
TRBV5-4	.	.	TRBJ2-3	CASSSFVEVSTDTQYF
TRBV7-8	.	TRBD1	TRBJ2-7	CASSRDRDRGSLAVF
TRBV7-3	few	.	TRBJ2-5	CASSSQGGLRETQYF
TRBV12-3/TRBV12-4	.	.	TRBJ1-5	CASRLGDSNQPQHF
TRBV20-1	.	TRBD2	TRBJ2-7	CSARGIGGRHGEQYF
TRBV7-2	.	.	TRBJ2-6	CASSFLSGANVLTF
TRBV12-5	.	.	TRBJ1-1	CASGLVPSGSEAFF
TRBV5-5	.	.	TRBJ1-5	CASSLALGTQPQHF
TRBV7-3	few	.	TRBJ2-7	CASSRGGKSSYEQYF
TRBV12-3/TRBV12-4	.	.	TRBJ2-7	CASSQPPYEQYF
TRBV24-1	.	.	TRBJ1-5	CATSARGAGNQPQHF
TRBV20-1	.	.	TRBJ1-1	CSARDRWQENEAFF
TRBV10-3	.	.	TRBJ2-3	CAISRRDTQYF
TRBV3-1	.	TRBD2	TRBJ2-1	CASSQDLFTGGPHNEQFF
TRBV23-1	once	TRBD2	TRBJ2-5	CASSQSRSGGARGVQYF
TRBV5-1	.	TRBD2	TRBJ2-3	CASSLGLAERTDTQYF
TRBV4-2	.	.	TRBJ2-7	CASSQAAGISSYEQYF
TRBV4-2	.	.	TRBJ2-1	CASSQDRDSASSQFF
TRBV5-5	few	TRBD2	TRBJ2-3	CASSFGTSDLDTQYF
TRBV7-9	.	TRBD1	TRBJ1-1	CASSRGQGGNTEAFF
TRBV5-1	.	TRBD2	TRBJ2-1	CASSFLAGKLNEQFF
TRBV5-1	.	TRBD2	TRBJ2-2	CASSLAGGSAGELFF
TRBV30	few	.	TRBJ2-7	CAWSRDSYEQYF
TRBV6-1	.	TRBD1	TRBJ2-5	CASSEDPGTGWETQYF
TRBV13	.	TRBD2	TRBJ2-1	CASSVLAGGVNEQFF
TRBV20-1	few	.	TRBJ2-1	CSARSLNEQFF
TRBV28	.	.	TRBJ2-7	CASNLPGTLRHEQYF
TRBV29-1	.	.	TRBJ2-5	CSGTKATETQYF
TRBV12-3/TRBV12-4	few	.	TRBJ1-1	CANDLTVNTEAFF
TRBV7-2	.	TRBD1	TRBJ2-3	CASSLARTGGTDTQYF
TRBV12-3/TRBV12-4	.	TRBD2	TRBJ2-2	CASSLAPTSGDTGELFF